A single sample gave rise to the 24 T cell receptor beta chains below, sequenced in a study of OX40 agonist ivuxolimab in advanced cancers. Sequencing used immunoSEQ multiplex PCR; TCRdb keeps in-frame clones, though not all of them. Of about 58,000 clones listed, roughly 88% were seen once; the top ten hold approximately 3.4%. The source material was CD4+ or CD8+ T cells sorted from blood, sampled in a trial of the OX40 agonist ivuxolimab. These receptors were obtained from an adult with an advanced solid tumor such as melanoma, head and neck, liver or kidney cancer.

V and J are TRBV28 and TRBJ1-4; D may be TRBD1 (6 bases). The CDR3 consists of 13 residues. Germline V gene data show CDR1 as MDHEN and CDR2 as SYDVKM. V dropped 7 bases and J dropped 6 bases, with 12 bases sitting between them. This CDR3 is CASTGGGYEKLFF. The CDR3 DNA is TGTGCCAGCACGGGGGGCGGATATGAAAAACTGTTTTTT.

This sequence joins TRBV5-1 and TRBJ2-5; 7 bases are a match to TRBD2. This CDR3 is 16 amino acids long. Germline V lookup: CDR1 SGHRS, CDR2 YFSETQ. Trimming removed 0 bases from V and 4 bases from J; junction bases left unmatched: 9. The CDR3 is CASSLEGGRSRETQYF. CDR3 DNA sequence: TGCGCCAGCAGCTTGGAAGGCGGGAGATCGCGAGAGACCCAGTACTTC.

This chain joins TRBV28 and TRBJ1-2, with 10 bases matching TRBD1. CDR1 and CDR2 (germline): MDHEN, SYDVKM. This CDR3 region has 14 residues. Losses at the gene ends were 4 bases for V and 7 bases for J; bases not matched to a gene: 6. The CDR3 loop is CASSSSDRGPGYTF. CDR3 coding DNA: TGTGCCAGCAGTTCATCCGACAGGGGGCCTGGCTACACCTTC.

This chain connects TRBV30 to TRBJ1-3; possible D gene TRBD1, 6 bases. In germline, CDR1 is GTSNPN, CDR2 SVGIG (reference sequence). The CDR3 covers 14 residues. Trimming removed 5 bases at V and 0 bases at J, with 11 bases between. In DNA form, the CDR3 reads TGTGCCTGGGCTGGGACACCCTCTGGAAACACCATATATTTT. Its translation: CAWAGTPSGNTIYF.

The V call is TRBV5-1, the J call TRBJ2-2; no reliable D call. The CDR3 extends over 15 amino acids. Trimming left V 3 bases short and J 1 base short, with 10 bases between. CDR1 and CDR2 from the germline V gene are SGHRS and YFSETQ. In DNA, the CDR3 is TGCGCCAGCAGCTGGGCCCGACAGAACACCGGGGAGCTGTTTTTT. Protein: CASSWARQNTGELFF.

The chain's CDR3 is CASSYGDTSLPEQFF. CDR3 sequence (DNA): TGTGCCAGCAGTTACGGAGATACTAGTTTACCTGAGCAGTTCTTC. The chain combines TRBV6-5 with TRBJ2-1, with a possible D match to TRBD2 (5 bases). Trimming took 2 bases from V and 9 from J, leaving 17 bases between them. CDR1 and CDR2 (germline): MNHEY, SVGAGI. The CDR3 contains 15 residues.

The genes are TRBV18 and TRBJ2-2, with 10 bases that match TRBD1. There are 16 residues in the CDR3. V shed 6 bases, J shed 2 bases, and the junction held 6 bases outside the gene matches. Germline CDR1 KGHSH, CDR2 LQKENI. CDR3 nucleotide sequence: TGTGCCAGCTCGCGCCGGGACAGGGGAAACACCGGGGAGCTGTTTTTT. Its protein product is CASSRRDRGNTGELFF.

The J gene is TRBJ2-7, the V gene TRBV7-3; D might be TRBD1 (6 bases). The CDR3 has 15 amino acids. Germline V gives CDR1 SGHTA, CDR2 FQGTGA. Trimming shortened V by 5 bases and J by 0 bases, and 14 bases separated the two germline ends. The CDR3 nucleotides read TGTGCCAGCAGCCAAGGACAGACCCGCTCCTACGAGCAGTACTTC. Translation: CASSQGQTRSYEQYF.

V gene TRBV25-1 combines with J gene TRBJ2-3, with D tentatively TRBD1 or TRBD2 (5 bases each). CDR3 length: 13 residues. V was trimmed by 8 bases and J by 2 bases, leaving 11 bases between them. Germline loops: CDR1 MGHDK, CDR2 SYGVNS. For the CDR3, the DNA is TGTGCCAGCGCATGGGACCACACAGATACGCAGTATTTT. Encoded protein: CASAWDHTDTQYF.

The V and J genes are TRBV9 and TRBJ1-5, with 7 nucleotides matching TRBD1. The CDR3 totals 15 residues. The J segment lost 6 bases and the V segment lost 1 base, leaving 7 bases of the junction unmatched. Looked up from germline, CDR1 is SGDLS and CDR2 is YYNGEE. The CDR3 nucleotides are TGTGCCAGCAGCGTATGGGACAGCCCCGGTCAGCCCCAGCATTTT. This translates into CASSVWDSPGQPQHF.

The chain combines TRBV2 with TRBJ2-3; unclear D gene. Germline V CDR1 and CDR2: SNHLY, FYNNEI. The CDR3 spans 13 residues. Trimming took 7 bases from V and 0 from J, leaving 8 bases between them. The CDR3 here is CASTTDSTDTQYF. The DNA of the CDR3 is TGTGCCAGCACGACTGATAGCACAGATACGCAGTATTTT. Variable domain in full (rest from reference TRBV2 and TRBJ2-3): EPEVTQTPSHQVTQMGQEVILRCVPISNHLYFYWYRQILGQKVEFLVSFYNNEISEKSEIFDDQFSVERPDGSNFTLKIRSTKLEDSAMYFCASTTDSTDTQYFGPGTRLTVL.

The rearrangement joins TRBV18 to TRBJ1-2; weak D call: TRBD1 (5 bases). The CDR3 loop spans 15 amino acids. Germline V gene lookup returns CDR1 KGHSH and CDR2 LQKENI. The ends were cut back, 3 bases at V and 7 bases at J, with 18 bases in the middle. This CDR3 is CASSPKQTEAAGYTF. In nucleotides, the CDR3 is TGTGCCAGCTCACCGAAACAGACAGAAGCTGCTGGCTACACCTTC.

This sequence joins TRBV5-1 and TRBJ2-2; D ambiguous. The end of the DNA aligns better with TRBJ1-3, so the J call may be wrong. The CDR3 is made up of 15 amino acids. Germline V gene sequence: CDR1 SGHRS, CDR2 YFSETQ. CDR3 region: CASSPAGVSGNTIYF. The CDR3 nucleotides read TGCGCCAGCAGTCCCGCCGGAGTCTCTGGAAACACCATATATTTT.

V usage is TRBV7-6 and J usage is TRBJ2-1; D is tentatively TRBD1 or TRBD2 (5 bases each). The CDR3 is 13 residues long. CDR1 SGHVS and CDR2 FNYEAQ come from the germline V gene. Trimming cost V 3 bases and J 6 bases, with 9 bases left between them. In DNA form, the CDR3 reads TGTGCCAGCAGCTTGGGGGAGATCAATGAGCAGTTCTTC. The encoded protein is CASSLGEINEQFF.

The rearrangement uses TRBV5-8 and TRBJ1-5, with D maybe TRBD1 (5 bases). The germline gives CDR1 SGHTS, CDR2 YDEGEE. The V and J ends lost 2 bases and 2 bases respectively, with 14 bases between them. The CDR3 has 16 amino acids. The CDR3 DNA follows: TGTGCCAGCAGCTTACCCCGGGACCGCGGCAATCAGCCCCAGCATTTT. The encoded protein is CASSLPRDRGNQPQHF.

This chain connects TRBV28 to TRBJ2-7; TRBD1 might be the D (6 bases). This CDR3 region has 12 residues. V lost 8 bases, J lost 3 bases, and 11 bases lay in between. The germline V gene encodes CDR1 MDHEN and CDR2 SYDVKM. The CDR3 DNA is TGTGCCAGCTTTACACAGGGCTACGAGCAGTACTTC. This translates into CASFTQGYEQYF.

The chain carries TRBV19 and TRBJ2-2; D perhaps matches TRBD2 (5 bases). This CDR3 region has 14 residues. In germline, CDR1 is LNHDA, CDR2 SQIVND (reference sequence). The germline V and J ends were trimmed by 7 bases and 0 bases, with 9 bases remaining between them. The CDR3 spells CASKDFANTGELFF. The CDR3 nucleotides read TGTGCCAGTAAGGACTTTGCGAACACCGGGGAGCTGTTTTTT.

This sequence joins TRBV28 and TRBJ1-5, with unresolved D. The germline CDR1 and CDR2 sequences are MDHEN and SYDVKM. This CDR3 has 13 amino acids. The ends were cut back, 1 base at V and 4 bases at J, with 5 bases in the middle. CDR3: CASSLFQNQPQHF. In nucleotides, the CDR3 is TGTGCCAGCAGTTTATTCCAGAATCAGCCCCAGCATTTT.

The chain couples TRBV30 to TRBJ1-2, with D unclear. Trimming left V 3 bases short and J 9 bases short, with 14 bases between. Looked up from germline, CDR1 is GTSNPN and CDR2 is SVGIG (reference sequence). The CDR3 has 12 amino acids. The CDR3 loop is CAWRPTYRSYTF. Written as DNA, the CDR3 is TGTGCCTGGAGGCCTACTTATAGGAGCTACACCTTC.

The chain couples TRBV5-1 to TRBJ2-5; 9 nucleotides agree with TRBD2. With 6 bases clipped from V and 1 base from J, the junction kept 4 bases outside the gene matches. In germline, CDR1 is SGHRS, CDR2 YFSETQ. This CDR3 region has 14 residues. The CDR3 DNA reads as TGCGCCAGCACCGAGACTAGCGGCCAAGAGACCCAGTACTTC. Translated: CASTETSGQETQYF.

The chain recombines TRBV19 with TRBJ1-4; TRBD1 matches 9 bases. The CDR3 sequence is 17 residues long. The trim removed 3 bases at V and 0 bases at J, leaving 5 bases unmatched. CDR1 is LNHDA and CDR2 is SQIVND in the germline V gene (reference sequence). This chain's CDR3 is CASSIWGQGATNEKLFF. DNA of the CDR3: TGTGCCAGTAGTATCTGGGGACAGGGTGCAACTAATGAAAAACTGTTTTTT. The complete variable domain, with remaining parts taken from reference TRBV19 and TRBJ1-4, reads DGGITQSPKYLFRKEGQNVTLSCEQNLNHDAMYWYRQDPGQGLRLIYYSQIVNDFQKGDIAEGYSVSREKKESFPLTVTSAQKNPTAFYLCASSIWGQGATNEKLFFGSGTQLSVL.

This clone was detected once. The V call is TRBV14, the J call TRBJ2-2; D might be TRBD1 or TRBD2, each matching 5 bases. CDR1 and CDR2 from the germline V gene are SGHDN and FVKESK. Trimming took off 1 base at V and 6 bases at J, with 18 bases between the two ends. The CDR3 contains 17 residues. Here the CDR3 DNA reads TGTGCCAGCAGCCAAGTCTCCACCCCGTGGGGGTCCGGGGAGCTGTTTTTT. The encoded protein is CASSQVSTPWGSGELFF.

The rearrangement uses TRBV5-8 and TRBJ1-5; 11 bases line up with TRBD1. In germline, CDR1 is SGHTS, CDR2 YDEGEE. The CDR3 length is 16 residues. The V segment lost 3 bases and the J segment 6 bases; nucleotides outside the gene matches: 8. CDR3 amino acids: CASSYTGTGGGQPQHF. DNA of the CDR3: TGTGCCAGCAGCTATACCGGGACAGGGGGAGGTCAGCCCCAGCATTTT. The full variable domain, rest sourced from reference TRBV5-8 and TRBJ1-5, is EAGVTQSPTHLIKTRGQQATLRCSPISGHTSVYWYQQALGLGLQFLLWYDEGEERNRGNFPPRFSGRQFPNYSSELNVNALELEDSALYLCASSYTGTGGGQPQHFGDGTRLSIL.

This clone came up a few times. The rearrangement joins TRBV10-3 to TRBJ1-2; D unresolved. The V end was cut by 0 bases, the J end by 5 bases, with 4 bases between. Looked up from germline, CDR1 is ENHRY and CDR2 is SYGVKD. The CDR3 is made up of 12 amino acids. In DNA, the CDR3 is TGTGCCATCAGTGAGTCGGATTATGGCTACACCTTC. Translating gives CAISESDYGYTF.